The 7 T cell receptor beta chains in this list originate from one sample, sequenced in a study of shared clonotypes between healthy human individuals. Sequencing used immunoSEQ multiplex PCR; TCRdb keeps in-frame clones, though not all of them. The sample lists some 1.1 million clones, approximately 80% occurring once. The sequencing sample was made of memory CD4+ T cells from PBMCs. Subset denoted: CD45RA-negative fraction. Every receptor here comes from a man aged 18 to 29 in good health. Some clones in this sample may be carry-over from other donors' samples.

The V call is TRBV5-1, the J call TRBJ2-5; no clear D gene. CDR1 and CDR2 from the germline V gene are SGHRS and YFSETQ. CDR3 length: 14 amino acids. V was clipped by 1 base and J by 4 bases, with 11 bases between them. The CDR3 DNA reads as TGCGCCAGCAGCTTGAACGGGCCTGGAGAGACCCAGTACTTC. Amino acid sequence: CASSLNGPGETQYF.

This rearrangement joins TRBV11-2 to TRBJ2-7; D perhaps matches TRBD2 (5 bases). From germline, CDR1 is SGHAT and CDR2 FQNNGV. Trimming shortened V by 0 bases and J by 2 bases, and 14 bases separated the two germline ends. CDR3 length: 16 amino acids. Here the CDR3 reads CASSLDRQARAYEQYF. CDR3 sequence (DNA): TGTGCCAGCAGCTTAGATAGGCAGGCGCGGGCCTACGAGCAGTACTTC.

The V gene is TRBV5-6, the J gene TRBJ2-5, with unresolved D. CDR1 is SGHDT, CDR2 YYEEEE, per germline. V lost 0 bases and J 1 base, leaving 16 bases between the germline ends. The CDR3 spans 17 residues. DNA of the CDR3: TGTGCCAGCAGCTTGGGGAGAAGGATCCGGCCCCAAGAGACCCAGTACTTC. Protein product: CASSLGRRIRPQETQYF.

The CDR3: CASSVTQGNYGYTF. CDR3 DNA sequence: TGTGCCAGCAGCGTAACCCAGGGGAACTATGGCTACACCTTC. This chain joins TRBV9 and TRBJ1-2; D possibly corresponds to TRBD1 (6 bases). The germline V gene has CDR1 SGDLS and CDR2 YYNGEE. There are 14 residues in the CDR3. V dropped 1 base and J dropped 2 bases, with 9 bases sitting between them.

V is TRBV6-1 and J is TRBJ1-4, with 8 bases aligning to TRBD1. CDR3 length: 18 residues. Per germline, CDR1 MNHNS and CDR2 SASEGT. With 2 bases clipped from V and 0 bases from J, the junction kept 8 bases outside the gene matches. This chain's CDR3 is CASSERTGLVATNEKLFF. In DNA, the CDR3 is TGTGCCAGCAGTGAAAGGACAGGGTTAGTTGCAACTAATGAAAAACTGTTTTTT.

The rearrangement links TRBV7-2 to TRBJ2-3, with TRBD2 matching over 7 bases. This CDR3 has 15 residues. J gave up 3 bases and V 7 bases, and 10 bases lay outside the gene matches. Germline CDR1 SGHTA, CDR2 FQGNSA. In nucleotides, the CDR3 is TGTGCCAGCACTCGCGCGGGACTAACAACAGATACGCAGTATTTT. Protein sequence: CASTRAGLTTDTQYF.

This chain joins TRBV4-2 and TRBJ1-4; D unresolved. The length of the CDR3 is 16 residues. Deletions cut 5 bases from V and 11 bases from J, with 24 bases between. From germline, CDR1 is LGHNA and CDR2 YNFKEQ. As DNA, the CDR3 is TGTGCCAGCAGCTACACCTCCGGAGGGTTTGTTCGGAAACTGTTTTTT. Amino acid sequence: CASSYTSGGFVRKLFF.